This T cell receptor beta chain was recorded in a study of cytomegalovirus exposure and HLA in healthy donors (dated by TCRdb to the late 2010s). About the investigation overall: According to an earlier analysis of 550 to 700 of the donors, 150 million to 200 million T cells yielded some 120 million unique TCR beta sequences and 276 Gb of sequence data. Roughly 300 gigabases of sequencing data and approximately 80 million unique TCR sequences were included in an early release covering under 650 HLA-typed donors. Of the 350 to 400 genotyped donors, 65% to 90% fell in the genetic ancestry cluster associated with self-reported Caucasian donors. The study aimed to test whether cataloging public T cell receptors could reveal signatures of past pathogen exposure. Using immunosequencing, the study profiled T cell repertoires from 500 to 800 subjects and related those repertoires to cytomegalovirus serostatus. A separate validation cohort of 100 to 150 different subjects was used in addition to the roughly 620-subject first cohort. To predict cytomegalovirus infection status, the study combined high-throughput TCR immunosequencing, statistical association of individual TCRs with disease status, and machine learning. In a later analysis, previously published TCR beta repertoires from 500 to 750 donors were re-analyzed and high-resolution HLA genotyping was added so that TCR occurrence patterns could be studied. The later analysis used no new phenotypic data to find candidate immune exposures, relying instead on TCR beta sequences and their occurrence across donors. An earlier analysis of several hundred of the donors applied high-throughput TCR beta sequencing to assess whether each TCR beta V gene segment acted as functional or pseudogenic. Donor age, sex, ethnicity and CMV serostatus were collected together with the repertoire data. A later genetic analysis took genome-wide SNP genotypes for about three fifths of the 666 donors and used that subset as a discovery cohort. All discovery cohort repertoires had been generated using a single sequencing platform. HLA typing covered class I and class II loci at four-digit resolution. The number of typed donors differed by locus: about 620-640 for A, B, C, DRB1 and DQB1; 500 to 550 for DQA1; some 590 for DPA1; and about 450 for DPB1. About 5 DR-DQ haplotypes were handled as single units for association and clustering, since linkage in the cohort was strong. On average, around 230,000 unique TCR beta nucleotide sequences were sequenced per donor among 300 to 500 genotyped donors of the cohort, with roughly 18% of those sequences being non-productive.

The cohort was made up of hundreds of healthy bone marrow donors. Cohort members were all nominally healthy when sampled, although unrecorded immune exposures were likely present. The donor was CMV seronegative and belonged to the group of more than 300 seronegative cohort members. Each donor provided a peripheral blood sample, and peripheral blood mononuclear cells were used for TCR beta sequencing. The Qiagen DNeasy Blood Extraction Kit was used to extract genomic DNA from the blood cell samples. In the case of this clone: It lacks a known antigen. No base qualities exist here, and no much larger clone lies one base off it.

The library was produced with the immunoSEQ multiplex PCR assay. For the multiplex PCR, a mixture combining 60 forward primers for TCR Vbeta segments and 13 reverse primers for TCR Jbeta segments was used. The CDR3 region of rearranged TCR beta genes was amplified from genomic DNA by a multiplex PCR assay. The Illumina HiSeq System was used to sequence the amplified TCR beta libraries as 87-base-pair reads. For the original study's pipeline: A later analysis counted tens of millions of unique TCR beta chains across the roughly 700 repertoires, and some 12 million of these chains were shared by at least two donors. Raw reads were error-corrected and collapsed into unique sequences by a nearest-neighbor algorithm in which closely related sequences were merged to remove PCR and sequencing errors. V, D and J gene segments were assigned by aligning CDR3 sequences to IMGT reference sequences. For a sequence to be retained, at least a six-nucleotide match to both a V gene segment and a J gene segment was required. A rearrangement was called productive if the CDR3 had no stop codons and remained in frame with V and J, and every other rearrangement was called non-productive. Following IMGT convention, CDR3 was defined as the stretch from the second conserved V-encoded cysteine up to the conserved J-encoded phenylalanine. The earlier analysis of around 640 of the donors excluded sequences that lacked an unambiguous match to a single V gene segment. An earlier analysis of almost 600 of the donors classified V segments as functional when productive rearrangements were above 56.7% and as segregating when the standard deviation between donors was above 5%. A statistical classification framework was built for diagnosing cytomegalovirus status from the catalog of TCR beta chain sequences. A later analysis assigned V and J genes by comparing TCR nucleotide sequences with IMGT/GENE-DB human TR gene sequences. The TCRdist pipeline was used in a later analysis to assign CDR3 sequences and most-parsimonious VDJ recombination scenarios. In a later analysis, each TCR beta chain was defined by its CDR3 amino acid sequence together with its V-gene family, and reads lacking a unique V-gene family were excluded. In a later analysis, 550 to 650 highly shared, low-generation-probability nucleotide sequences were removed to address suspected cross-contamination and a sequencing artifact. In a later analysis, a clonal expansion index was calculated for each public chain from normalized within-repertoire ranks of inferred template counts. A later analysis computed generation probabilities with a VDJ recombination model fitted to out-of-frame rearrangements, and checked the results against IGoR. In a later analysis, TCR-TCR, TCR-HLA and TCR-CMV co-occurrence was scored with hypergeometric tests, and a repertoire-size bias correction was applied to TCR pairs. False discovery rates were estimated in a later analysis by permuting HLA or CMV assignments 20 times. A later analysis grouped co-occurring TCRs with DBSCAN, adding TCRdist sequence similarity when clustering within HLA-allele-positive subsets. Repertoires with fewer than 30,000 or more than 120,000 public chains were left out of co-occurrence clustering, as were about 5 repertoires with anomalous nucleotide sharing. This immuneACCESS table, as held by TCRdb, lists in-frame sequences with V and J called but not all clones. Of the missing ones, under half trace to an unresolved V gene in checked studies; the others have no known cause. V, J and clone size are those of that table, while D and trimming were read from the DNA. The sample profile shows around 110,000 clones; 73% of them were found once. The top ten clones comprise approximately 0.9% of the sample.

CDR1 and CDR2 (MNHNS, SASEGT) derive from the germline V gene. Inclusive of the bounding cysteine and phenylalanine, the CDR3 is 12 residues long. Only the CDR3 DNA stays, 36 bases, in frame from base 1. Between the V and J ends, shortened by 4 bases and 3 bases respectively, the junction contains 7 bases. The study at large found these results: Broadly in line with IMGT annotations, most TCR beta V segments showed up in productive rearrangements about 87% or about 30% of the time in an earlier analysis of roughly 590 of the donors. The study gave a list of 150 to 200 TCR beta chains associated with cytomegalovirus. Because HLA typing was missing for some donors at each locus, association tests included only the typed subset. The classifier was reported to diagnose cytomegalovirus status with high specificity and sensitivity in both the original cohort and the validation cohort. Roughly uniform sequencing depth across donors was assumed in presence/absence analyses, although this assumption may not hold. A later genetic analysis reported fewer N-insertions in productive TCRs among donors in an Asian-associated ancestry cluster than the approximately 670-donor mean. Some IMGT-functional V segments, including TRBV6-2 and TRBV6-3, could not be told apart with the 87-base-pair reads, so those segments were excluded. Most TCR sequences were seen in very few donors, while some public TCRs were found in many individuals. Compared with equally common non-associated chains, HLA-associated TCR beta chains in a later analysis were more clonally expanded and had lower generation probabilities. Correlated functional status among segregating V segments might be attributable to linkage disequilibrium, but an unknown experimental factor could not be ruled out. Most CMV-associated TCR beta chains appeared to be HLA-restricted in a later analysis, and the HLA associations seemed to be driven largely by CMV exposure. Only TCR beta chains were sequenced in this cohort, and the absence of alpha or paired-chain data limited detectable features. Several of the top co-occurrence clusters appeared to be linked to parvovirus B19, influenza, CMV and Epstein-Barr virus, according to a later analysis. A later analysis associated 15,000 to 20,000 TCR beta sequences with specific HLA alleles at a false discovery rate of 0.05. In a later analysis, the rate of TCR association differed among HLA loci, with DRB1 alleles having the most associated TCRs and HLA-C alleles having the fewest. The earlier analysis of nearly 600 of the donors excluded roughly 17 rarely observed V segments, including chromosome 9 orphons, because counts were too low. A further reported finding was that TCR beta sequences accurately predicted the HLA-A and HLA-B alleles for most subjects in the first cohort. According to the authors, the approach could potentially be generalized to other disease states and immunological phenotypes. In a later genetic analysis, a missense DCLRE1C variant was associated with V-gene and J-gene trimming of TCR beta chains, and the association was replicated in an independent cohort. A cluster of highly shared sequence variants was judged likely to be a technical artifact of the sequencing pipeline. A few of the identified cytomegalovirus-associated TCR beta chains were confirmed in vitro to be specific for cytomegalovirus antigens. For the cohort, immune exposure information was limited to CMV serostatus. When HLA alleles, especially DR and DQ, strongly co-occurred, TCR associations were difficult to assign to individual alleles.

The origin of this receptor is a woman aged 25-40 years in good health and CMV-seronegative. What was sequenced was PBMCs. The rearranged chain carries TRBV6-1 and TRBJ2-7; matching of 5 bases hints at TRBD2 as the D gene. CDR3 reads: CASSGGLYEQYF. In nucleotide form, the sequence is TGTGCCAGCAGTGGCGGACTCTACGAGCAGTACTTC.